The clone carrying this T cell receptor (beta chain) turned up a few times. Its target is not known. These data come from a study of human T cells and chemical hapten exposure. Study-wide points: Counts of TCRs above 1 in 1000 frequency stayed unchanged with DPC sensitization.

Noted time point: patch test 3, about 24 weeks after DPC sensitization. Described treatment: therapeutic diphenylcyclopropenone sensitization with weekly scalp DPC. Germline V gives CDR1 DFQATT, CDR2 SNEGSKA (reference sequence). The CDR3 extends over 12 amino acids. Unique molecular identifiers were attached to individual cDNA molecules during library preparation. TCRdb redid the calling of the RACE reads with MiXCR, one entry per CDR3 protein. This table holds roughly 200,000 distinct CDR3 sequences, approximately 24% found once. The source is a woman in her thirties or forties with alopecia areata. Some clones in this sample may be carry-over from other donors' samples. The chain combines TRBV20-1 with TRBJ2-7; tentative D call: TRBD1 (5 bases). Material: whole blood, obtained in connection with sensitization to the hapten diphenylcyclopropenone (DPC). CDR3 amino acids: CSGTDSTYEQYF. CDR3 nucleotides: TGCAGCGGAACCGACAGTACCTACGAGCAGTACTTC.